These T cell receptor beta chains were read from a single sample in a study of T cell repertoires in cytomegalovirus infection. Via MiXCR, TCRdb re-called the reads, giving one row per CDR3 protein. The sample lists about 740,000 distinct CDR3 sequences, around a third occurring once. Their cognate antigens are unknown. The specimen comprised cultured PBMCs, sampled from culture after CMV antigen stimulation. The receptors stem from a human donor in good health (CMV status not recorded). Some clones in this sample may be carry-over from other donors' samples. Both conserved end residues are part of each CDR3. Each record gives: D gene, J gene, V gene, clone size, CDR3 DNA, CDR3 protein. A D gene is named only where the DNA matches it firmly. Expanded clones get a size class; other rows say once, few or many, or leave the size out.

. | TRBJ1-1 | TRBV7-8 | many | TGTGCCAGCAGCACCCGCGACAGGTTCGTGAACACTGAAGCTTTCTTT | CASSTRDRFVNTEAFF
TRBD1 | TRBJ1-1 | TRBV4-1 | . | TGCGCCAGCAGCCCCGGGAGGGGACAGGGGAGAGCAGAAACTGAAGCTTTCTTT | CASSPGRGQGRAETEAFF
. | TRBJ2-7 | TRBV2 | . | TGTGCCAGCACAGACCGGCAGGGACCCTACGAGCAGTACTTC | CASTDRQGPYEQYF
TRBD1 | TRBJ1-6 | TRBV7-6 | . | TGTGCCAGCAGCCCACAGGGGAGCGGGGCTGAGAGTTCACCCCTCCACTTT | CASSPQGSGAESSPLHF
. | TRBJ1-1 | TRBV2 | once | TGTGCCAGCAAGCAACAGGGCGAAGCTTTCTTT | CASKQQGEAFF
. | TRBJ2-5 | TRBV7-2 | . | TGTGCCAGCAGCTTAGAGGTGCAGGGATTCCCAAGACTCCAAGAGACCCAGTACTTC | CASSLEVQGFPRLQETQYF
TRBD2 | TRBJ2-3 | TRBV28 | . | TGTGCCAGCAGTTTAAACCTAGCGGGGGGTCTCACAGATACGCATTATTTT | CASSLNLAGGLTDTHYF
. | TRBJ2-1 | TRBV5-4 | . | TGTGCCAGCAGCTTGGCCCCACTAGCCAATGAGCAGTTCTTC | CASSLAPLANEQFF
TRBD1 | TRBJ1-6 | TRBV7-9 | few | TGTGCCAGCAGCTTCACGGGACAGGGTAATTCACCCCTCCACTTT | CASSFTGQGNSPLHF
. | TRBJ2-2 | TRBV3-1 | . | TGTGCCAGCAGCCAAGAGGGGGGAGAGGACACCGGGGAGCTGTTTTTT | CASSQEGGEDTGELFF
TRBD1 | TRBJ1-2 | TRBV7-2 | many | TGTGCCAGCAGCTTCGACAGGGGAGACTATGGCTACACCTTC | CASSFDRGDYGYTF
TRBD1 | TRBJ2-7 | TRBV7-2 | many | TGTGCCAGCTCGCCTAGGCGGACAGGGTCCCACGAGCAGTACTTC | CASSPRRTGSHEQYF